The 15 T cell receptor beta chains listed next were all sequenced from one sample in a study of CD8 T cells in Susac syndrome. When the RNA was reverse transcribed, random hexamers were used with an input of roughly 0.45 to 1 ug. TCRdb processed the immunoSEQ multiplex PCR reads anew with MiXCR; each CDR3 protein has one entry. This repertoire shows 100,000 to 150,000 distinct CDR3 sequences, 95% to 96% found once; its top ten account for roughly 0.14%. Sequencing used CD4+ T cells from PBMCs. The origin of the receptors is a human donor with Susac syndrome.

V and J are TRBV5-4 and TRBJ2-1, with unresolved D. This CDR3 is built from 13 residues. Germline V lookup: CDR1 SGHNT, CDR2 YYREEE (reference sequence). V was clipped by 3 bases and J by 4 bases, with 8 bases between them. The CDR3 reads CASSSGRYNEQFF. CDR3 nucleotides: TGTGCCAGCAGCTCCGGACGGTACAATGAGCAGTTCTTC.

This chain links TRBV4-3 with TRBJ2-3; 7 positions match TRBD2. The germline V gene has CDR1 LGHNA and CDR2 YSLEER. V lost 0 bases and J lost 3; bases outside the gene matches: 3. The CDR3 length is 15 residues. The CDR3 spells CASSQELARTDTQYF. Written as DNA, the CDR3 is TGCGCCAGCAGCCAAGAACTAGCGCGGACAGATACGCAGTATTTT.

This chain joins TRBV10-3 and TRBJ2-1; 12 bases align to TRBD1. The CDR3 extends over 14 amino acids. Germline V gives CDR1 ENHRY, CDR2 SYGVKD. V shed 6 bases, J shed 8 bases, and the junction held 5 bases outside the gene matches. The DNA of the CDR3 is TGTGCCATCAGCGGGACAGGGGGCGAAGATGAGCAGTTCTTC. Translating gives CAISGTGGEDEQFF.

The V call is TRBV30, the J call TRBJ2-5, with 7 bases fitting TRBD2. Looked up from germline, CDR1 is GTSNPN and CDR2 is SVGIG (reference sequence). J was trimmed by 2 bases and V by 1 base; bases with no gene match: 4. The CDR3 spans 14 residues. CDR3 residues: CAWSGGTTQETQYF. The CDR3 DNA follows: TGTGCCTGGAGTGGGGGGACTACTCAAGAGACCCAGTACTTC.

The chain is built from TRBV20-1 and TRBJ2-1; 10 bases fit TRBD2. Germline loops: CDR1 DFQATT, CDR2 SNEGSKA (reference sequence). The CDR3 is 18 amino acids. Here the CDR3 DNA reads TGCAGCGTCACGGCCTTTATAGCGGGAGGCTTCACCTACAATGAGCAGTTCTTC. It encodes CSVTAFIAGGFTYNEQFF.

The chain employs TRBV6-2 or TRBV6-3 and TRBJ2-5, with D unclear. Germline V gene sequence: CDR1 MNHEY, CDR2 SVGEGT. V dropped 7 bases and J dropped 0 bases, with 6 bases sitting between them. The length of the CDR3 is 12 residues. The CDR3 loop reads CASKTYQETQYF. DNA of the CDR3: TGTGCCAGCAAAACATACCAAGAGACCCAGTACTTC.

The chain uses TRBV6-2 or TRBV6-3 and TRBJ1-2; a weak D match, TRBD1 (6 bases). With 2 bases removed from V and 3 bases from J, the gap between germline ends came to 16 bases. The CDR3 is made up of 16 amino acids. Germline lookup yields CDR1 MNHEY and CDR2 SVGEGT. CDR3: CASSYPRGGRDYGYTF. CDR3 sequence (DNA): TGTGCCAGCAGTTACCCACGAGGGGGGCGCGACTATGGCTACACCTTC.

In DNA form, the CDR3 reads TGTGCCAGCAGTGGCCCCGTGCGGGGGAATGAAAAACTGTTTTTT. This gives the protein CASSGPVRGNEKLFF. This chain uses TRBV28 with TRBJ1-4; tentative D call: TRBD1 (5 bases). This CDR3 has 15 amino acids. The germline V and J ends were trimmed by 5 bases and 5 bases, with 15 bases remaining between them. CDR1 and CDR2 (germline): MDHEN, SYDVKM.

Turning to this clonotype: A junction boundary mismatches the germline segment, possibly from a read error. The V gene is TRBV3-1, the J gene TRBJ2-1, with a tentative D call TRBD2 (6 bases). Per germline, CDR1 LGHDT and CDR2 YNNKEL (reference sequence). The CDR3 has 16 amino acids. The CDR3, as DNA: TGTGCCAGCCGCCAAGGCGCGGGAATCGGCTACAATGAGCAGTTCTTC. Its translation: CASRQGAGIGYNEQFF.

The chain is built from TRBV24-1 and TRBJ2-1, with 11 nucleotides matching TRBD2. Per germline, CDR1 KGHDR and CDR2 SFDVKD. With V trimmed by 9 bases and J by 10 bases, 19 bases remained unmatched. The CDR3 runs to 17 residues. CDR3 in amino acids: CATGGFTSGRVIWEQFF. Here the CDR3 DNA reads TGTGCCACCGGGGGTTTTACTAGCGGGAGAGTAATTTGGGAGCAGTTCTTC.

The rearrangement joins TRBV7-2 to TRBJ2-1; 7 bases are shared with TRBD2. The CDR3 is made up of 11 amino acids. Germline V CDR1 and CDR2: SGHTA, FQGNSA. The J segment lost 12 bases and the V segment lost 5 bases, leaving 4 bases of the junction unmatched. The CDR3 DNA reads TGTGCCAGCAGCCCCGGGGGGTCGCAGTTCTTC. Translation: CASSPGGSQFF.

Only one count was recorded for this clonotype. This sequence joins TRBV15 and TRBJ2-5, with D hard to call. CDR1 is LNHNV, CDR2 YYDKDF, per germline (reference sequence). CDR3 length equals 13 residues. Trimming shortened V by 0 bases and J by 5 bases, and 7 bases separated the two germline ends. The CDR3 loop is CATSRDPPETQYF. For the CDR3, the DNA is TGTGCCACCAGCAGAGACCCGCCCGAGACCCAGTACTTC. Full variable domain (missing parts from reference TRBV15 and TRBJ2-5): DAMVIQNPRYQVTQFGKPVTLSCSQTLNHNVMYWYQQKSSQAPKLLFHYYDKDFNNEADTPDNFQSRRPNTSFCFLDIRSPGLGDTAMYLCATSRDPPETQYFGPGTRLLVL.

This rearrangement joins TRBV25-1 to TRBJ2-3; D remains ambiguous. The CDR3 length is 14 residues. Trimming removed 3 bases from V and 0 bases from J, with 7 bases in between. CDR1 and CDR2 (germline): MGHDK, SYGVNS. CDR3 bases: TGTGCCAGCAGTGAGATAGCCAGCACAGATACGCAGTATTTT. It specifies CASSEIASTDTQYF.

The chain is built from TRBV7-9 and TRBJ2-1, with TRBD2 matching 8 bases. Germline CDR1 and CDR2: SEHNR and FQNEAQ (reference sequence). The V and J ends lost 10 bases and 9 bases, in that order; junction bases with no gene match: 5. The CDR3 has 11 amino acids. This CDR3 is CANGRGSEQFF. The CDR3 DNA reads as TGTGCCAACGGGAGGGGTAGTGAGCAGTTCTTC.

This clonotype was seen more than once but under ten times. The chain links TRBV29-1 to TRBJ2-7, with D tentatively TRBD1 (6 bases). Trimming cost V 4 bases and J 1 base, with 8 bases left between them. The CDR3 extends over 12 amino acids. Germline V gives CDR1 SQVTM, CDR2 ANQGSEA. In DNA form, the CDR3 reads TGCAGCGTTGCCAGGGGATCCTACGAGCAGTACTTC. Translating gives CSVARGSYEQYF.